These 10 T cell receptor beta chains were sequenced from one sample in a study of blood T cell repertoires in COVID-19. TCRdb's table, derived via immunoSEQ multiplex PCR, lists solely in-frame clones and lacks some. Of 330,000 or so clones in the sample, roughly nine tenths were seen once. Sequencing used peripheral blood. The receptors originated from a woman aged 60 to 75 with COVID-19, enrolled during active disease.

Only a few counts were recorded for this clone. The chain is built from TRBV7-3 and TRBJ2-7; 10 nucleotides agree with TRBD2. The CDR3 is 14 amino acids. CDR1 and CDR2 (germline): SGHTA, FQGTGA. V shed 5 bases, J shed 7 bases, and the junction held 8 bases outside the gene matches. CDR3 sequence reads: CASSPLGLAREQYF. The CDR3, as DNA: TGTGCCAGCAGCCCCCTGGGACTAGCGCGGGAGCAGTACTTC.

The CDR3 nucleotides are TGTGCCAGCAGCTCCACCTTCTTAGTGGCGGGGGACACAGATACGCAGTATTTT. Translating it yields CASSSTFLVAGDTDTQYF. V usage is TRBV5-4 and J usage is TRBJ2-3, with 7 nucleotides matching TRBD2. Trimming at V came to 3 bases and at J to 2 bases, leaving 15 bases not matched to a gene. CDR1 and CDR2 (germline): SGHNT, YYREEE (reference sequence). The CDR3 runs 18 residues.

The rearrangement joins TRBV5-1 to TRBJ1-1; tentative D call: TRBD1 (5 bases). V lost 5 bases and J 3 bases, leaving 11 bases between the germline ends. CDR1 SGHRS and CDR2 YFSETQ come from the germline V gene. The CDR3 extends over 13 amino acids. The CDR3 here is CASRWSRDTEAFF. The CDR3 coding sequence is TGCGCCAGCAGGTGGAGCAGGGACACTGAAGCTTTCTTT.

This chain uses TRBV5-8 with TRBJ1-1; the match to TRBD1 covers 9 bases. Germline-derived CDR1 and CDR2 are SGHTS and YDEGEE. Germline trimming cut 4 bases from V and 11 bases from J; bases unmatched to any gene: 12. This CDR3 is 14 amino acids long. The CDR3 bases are TGTGCCAGCAGCATAGGGGACAGGGAGGATCAGGCTTTCTTT. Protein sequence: CASSIGDREDQAFF.

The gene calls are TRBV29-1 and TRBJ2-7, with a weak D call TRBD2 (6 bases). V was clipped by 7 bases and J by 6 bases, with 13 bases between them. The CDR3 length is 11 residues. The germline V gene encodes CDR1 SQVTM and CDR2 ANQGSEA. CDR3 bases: TGCAGCGCCCGGGAGCTCTCCGAGCAGTACTTC. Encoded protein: CSARELSEQYF.

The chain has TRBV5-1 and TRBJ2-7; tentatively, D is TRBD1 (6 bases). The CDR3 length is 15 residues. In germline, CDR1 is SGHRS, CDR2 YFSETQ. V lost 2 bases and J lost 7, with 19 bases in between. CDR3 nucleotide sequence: TGCGCCAGCAGCTTTTTACAGGGCGCTGTCGGGGAGCAGTACTTC. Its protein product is CASSFLQGAVGEQYF.

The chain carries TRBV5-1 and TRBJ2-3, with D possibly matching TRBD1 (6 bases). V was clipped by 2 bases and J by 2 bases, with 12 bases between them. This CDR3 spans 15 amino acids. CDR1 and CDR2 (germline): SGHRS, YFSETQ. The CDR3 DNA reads TGCGCCAGCAGCTTAACAGGGTTGGACACAGATACGCAGTATTTT. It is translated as CASSLTGLDTDTQYF.

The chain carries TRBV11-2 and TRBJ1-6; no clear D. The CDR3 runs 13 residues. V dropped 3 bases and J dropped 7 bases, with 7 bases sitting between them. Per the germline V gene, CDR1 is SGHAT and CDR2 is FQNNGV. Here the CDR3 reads CASSFGGNSPLHF. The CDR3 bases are TGTGCCAGCAGCTTTGGAGGGAATTCACCCCTCCACTTT.

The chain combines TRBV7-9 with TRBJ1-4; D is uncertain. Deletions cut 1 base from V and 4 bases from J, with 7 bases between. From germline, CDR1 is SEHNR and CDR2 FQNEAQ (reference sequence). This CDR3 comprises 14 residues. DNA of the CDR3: TGTGCCAGCAGCTTAGAGCGATATAATGAAAAACTGTTTTTT. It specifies CASSLERYNEKLFF. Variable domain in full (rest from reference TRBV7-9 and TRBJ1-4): DTGVSQNPRHKITKRGQNVTFRCDPISEHNRLYWYRQTLGQGPEFLTYFQNEAQLEKSRLLSDRFSAERPKGSFSTLEIQRTEQGDSAMYLCASSLERYNEKLFFGSGTQLSVL.

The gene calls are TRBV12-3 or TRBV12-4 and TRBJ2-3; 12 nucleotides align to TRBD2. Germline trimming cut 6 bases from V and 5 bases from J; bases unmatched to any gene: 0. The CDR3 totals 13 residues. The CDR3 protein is CASRLAGGDTQYF. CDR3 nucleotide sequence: TGTGCCAGCAGACTAGCGGGGGGAGATACGCAGTATTTT.